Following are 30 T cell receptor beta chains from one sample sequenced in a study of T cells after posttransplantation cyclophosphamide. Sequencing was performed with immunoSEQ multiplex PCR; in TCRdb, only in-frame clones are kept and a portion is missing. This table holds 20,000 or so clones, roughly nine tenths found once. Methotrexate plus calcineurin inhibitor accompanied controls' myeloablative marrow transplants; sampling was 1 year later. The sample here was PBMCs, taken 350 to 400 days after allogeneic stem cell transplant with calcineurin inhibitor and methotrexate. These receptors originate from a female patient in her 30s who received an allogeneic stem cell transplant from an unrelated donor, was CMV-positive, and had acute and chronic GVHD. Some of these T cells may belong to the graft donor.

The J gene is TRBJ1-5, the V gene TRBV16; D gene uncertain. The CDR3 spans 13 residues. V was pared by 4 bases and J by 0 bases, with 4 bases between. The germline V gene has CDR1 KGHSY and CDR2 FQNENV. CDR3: CASSPLSNQPQHF. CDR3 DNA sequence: TGTGCCAGCAGCCCCCTTAGCAATCAGCCCCAGCATTTT.

CDR3 region: CASRRTATNEKLFF. The CDR3 DNA follows: TGTGCCAGCAGACGGACAGCAACTAATGAAAAACTGTTTTTT. V usage is TRBV6-5 and J usage is TRBJ1-4; D perhaps matches TRBD1 (6 bases). V was clipped by 6 bases and J by 0 bases, with 8 bases between them. CDR1 is MNHEY, CDR2 SVGAGI, per germline. This CDR3 contains 14 residues.

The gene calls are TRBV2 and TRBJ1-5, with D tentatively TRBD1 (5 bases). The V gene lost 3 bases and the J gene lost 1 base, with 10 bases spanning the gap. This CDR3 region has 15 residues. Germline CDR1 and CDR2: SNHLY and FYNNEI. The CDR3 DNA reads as TGTGCCAGCAGTGAGCAGGGCTTAAGCAATCAGCCCCAGCATTTT. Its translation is CASSEQGLSNQPQHF.

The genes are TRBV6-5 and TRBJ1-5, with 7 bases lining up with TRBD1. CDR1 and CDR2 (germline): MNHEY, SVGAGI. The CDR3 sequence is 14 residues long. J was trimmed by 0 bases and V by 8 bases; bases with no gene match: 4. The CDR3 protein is CASGTAYSNQPQHF. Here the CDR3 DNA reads TGTGCCAGCGGGACAGCTTATAGCAATCAGCCCCAGCATTTT.

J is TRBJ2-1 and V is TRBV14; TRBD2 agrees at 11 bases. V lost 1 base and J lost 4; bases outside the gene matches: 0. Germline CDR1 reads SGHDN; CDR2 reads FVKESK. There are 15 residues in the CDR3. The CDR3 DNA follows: TGTGCCAGCAGCCAAGGGACTAGCGGGTACAATGAGCAGTTCTTC. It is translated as CASSQGTSGYNEQFF.

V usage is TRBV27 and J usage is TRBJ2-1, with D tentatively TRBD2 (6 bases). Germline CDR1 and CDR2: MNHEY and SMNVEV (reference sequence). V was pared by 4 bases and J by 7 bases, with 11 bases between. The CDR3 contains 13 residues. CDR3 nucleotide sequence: TGTGCCAGCAGTTGGGGGAGGTCAAATGAGCAGTTCTTC. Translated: CASSWGRSNEQFF.

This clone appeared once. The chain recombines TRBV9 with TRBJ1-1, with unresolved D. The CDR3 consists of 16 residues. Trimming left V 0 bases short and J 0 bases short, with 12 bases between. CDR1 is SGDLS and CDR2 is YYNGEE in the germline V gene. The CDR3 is CASSVASGGMNTEAFF. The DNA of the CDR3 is TGTGCCAGCAGCGTAGCTTCAGGAGGTATGAACACTGAAGCTTTCTTT.

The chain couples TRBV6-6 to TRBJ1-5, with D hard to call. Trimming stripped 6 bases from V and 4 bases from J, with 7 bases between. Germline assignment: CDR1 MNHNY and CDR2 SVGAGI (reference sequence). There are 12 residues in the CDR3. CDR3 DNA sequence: TGTGCCAGCAGCCACGCGAATCAGCCCCAGCATTTT. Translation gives CASSHANQPQHF.

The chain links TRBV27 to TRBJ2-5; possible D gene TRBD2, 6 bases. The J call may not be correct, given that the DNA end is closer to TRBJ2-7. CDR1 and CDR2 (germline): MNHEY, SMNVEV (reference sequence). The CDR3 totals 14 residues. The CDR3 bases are TGTGCCAGCAGACCCCGGGGAGCGGGCTACGAGCAGTACTTC. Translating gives CASRPRGAGYEQYF.

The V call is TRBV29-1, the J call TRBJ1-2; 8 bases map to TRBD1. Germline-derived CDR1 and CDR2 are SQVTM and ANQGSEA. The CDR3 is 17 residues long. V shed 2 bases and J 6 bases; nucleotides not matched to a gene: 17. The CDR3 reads CSVERGQGAFPIHGYTF. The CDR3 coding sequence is TGCAGCGTTGAAAGAGGGCAGGGGGCCTTCCCTATTCATGGCTACACCTTC.

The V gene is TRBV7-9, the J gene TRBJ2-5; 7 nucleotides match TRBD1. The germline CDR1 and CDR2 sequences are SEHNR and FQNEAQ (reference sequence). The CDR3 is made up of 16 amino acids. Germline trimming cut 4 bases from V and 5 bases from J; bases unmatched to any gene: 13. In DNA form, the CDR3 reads TGTGCCAGCAGCTCGATTACAGGGGAGAGGCGGGAGACCCAGTACTTC. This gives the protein CASSSITGERRETQYF.

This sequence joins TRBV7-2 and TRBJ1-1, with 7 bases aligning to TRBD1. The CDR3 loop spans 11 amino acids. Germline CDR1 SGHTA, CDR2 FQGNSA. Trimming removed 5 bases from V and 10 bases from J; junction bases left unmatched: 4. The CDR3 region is CASSGTVLAFF. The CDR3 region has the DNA TGTGCCAGCAGCGGGACAGTCCTAGCTTTCTTT.

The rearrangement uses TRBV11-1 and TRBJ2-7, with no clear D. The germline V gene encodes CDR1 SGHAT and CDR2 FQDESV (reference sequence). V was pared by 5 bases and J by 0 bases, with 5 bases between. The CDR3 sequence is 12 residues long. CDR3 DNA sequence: TGTGCCAGCAGCCCCAGCTCCTACGAGCAGTACTTC. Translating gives CASSPSSYEQYF. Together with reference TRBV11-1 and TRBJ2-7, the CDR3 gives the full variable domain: EAEVAQSPRYKITEKSQAVAFWCDPISGHATLYWYRQILGQGPELLVQFQDESVVDDSQLPKDRFSAERLKGVDSTLKIQPAELGDSAMYLCASSPSSYEQYFGPGTRLTVT.

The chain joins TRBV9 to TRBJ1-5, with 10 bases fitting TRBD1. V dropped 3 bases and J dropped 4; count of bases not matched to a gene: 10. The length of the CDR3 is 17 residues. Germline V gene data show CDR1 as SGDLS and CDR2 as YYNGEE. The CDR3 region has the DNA TGTGCCAGCAGCGCGGGACAGGGGCGAATGGGGAATCAGCCCCAGCATTTT. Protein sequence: CASSAGQGRMGNQPQHF.

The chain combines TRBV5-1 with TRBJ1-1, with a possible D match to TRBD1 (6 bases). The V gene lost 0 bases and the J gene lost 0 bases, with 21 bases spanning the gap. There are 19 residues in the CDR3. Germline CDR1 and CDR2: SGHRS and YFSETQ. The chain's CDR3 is CASSLGGLRTQLMNTEAFF. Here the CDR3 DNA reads TGCGCCAGCAGCTTGGGGGGGCTCCGGACACAACTGATGAACACTGAAGCTTTCTTT.

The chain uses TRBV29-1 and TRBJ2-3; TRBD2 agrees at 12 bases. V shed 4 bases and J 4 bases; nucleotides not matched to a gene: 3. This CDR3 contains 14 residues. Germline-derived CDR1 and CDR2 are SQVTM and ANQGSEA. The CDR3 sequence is CSVVTSGSADTQYF. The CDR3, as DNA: TGCAGCGTTGTGACTAGCGGGAGTGCAGATACGCAGTATTTT.

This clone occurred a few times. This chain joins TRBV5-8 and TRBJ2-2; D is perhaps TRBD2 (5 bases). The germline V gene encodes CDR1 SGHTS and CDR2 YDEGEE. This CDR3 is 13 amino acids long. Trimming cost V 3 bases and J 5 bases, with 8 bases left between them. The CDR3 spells CASSSDSTGELFF. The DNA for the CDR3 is TGTGCCAGCAGCTCGGACTCGACCGGGGAGCTGTTTTTT.

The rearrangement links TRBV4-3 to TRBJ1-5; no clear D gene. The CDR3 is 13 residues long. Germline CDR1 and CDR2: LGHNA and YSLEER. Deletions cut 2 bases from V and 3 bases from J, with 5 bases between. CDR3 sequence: CASSQTANQPQHF. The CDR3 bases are TGCGCCAGCAGCCAAACAGCCAATCAGCCCCAGCATTTT.

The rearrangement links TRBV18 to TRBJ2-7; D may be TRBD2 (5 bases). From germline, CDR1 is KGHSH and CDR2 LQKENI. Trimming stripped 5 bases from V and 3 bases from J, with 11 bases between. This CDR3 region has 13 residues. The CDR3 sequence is CASSTSEGYEQYF. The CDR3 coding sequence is TGTGCCAGCTCAACCAGCGAGGGCTACGAGCAGTACTTC.

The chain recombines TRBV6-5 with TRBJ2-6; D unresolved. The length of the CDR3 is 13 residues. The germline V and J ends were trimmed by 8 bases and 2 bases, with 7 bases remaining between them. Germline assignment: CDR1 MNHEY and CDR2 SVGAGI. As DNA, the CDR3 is TGTGCCAGCCTTAACACTGGGGCCAACGTCCTGACTTTC. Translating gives CASLNTGANVLTF.

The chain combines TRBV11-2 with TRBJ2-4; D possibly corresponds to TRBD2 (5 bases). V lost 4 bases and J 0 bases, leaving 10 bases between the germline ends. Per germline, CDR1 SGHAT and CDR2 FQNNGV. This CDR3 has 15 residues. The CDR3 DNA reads TGTGCCAGCAGCTCCCCGAGCGGAGCCAAAAACATTCAGTACTTC. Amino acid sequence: CASSSPSGAKNIQYF.

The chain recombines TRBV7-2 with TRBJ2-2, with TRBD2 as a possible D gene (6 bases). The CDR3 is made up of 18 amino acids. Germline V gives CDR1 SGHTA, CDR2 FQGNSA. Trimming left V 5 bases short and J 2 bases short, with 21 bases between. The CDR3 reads CASSLLSGRGLNTGELFF. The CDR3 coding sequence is TGTGCCAGCAGCCTCCTTTCCGGCCGGGGACTCAACACCGGGGAGCTGTTTTTT.

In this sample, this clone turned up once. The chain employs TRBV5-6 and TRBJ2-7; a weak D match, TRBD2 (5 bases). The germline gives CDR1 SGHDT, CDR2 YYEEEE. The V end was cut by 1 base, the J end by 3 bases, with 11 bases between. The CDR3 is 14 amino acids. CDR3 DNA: TGTGCCAGCAGCTTGAGAGGGTTGGACTACGAGCAGTACGTC. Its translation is CASSLRGLDYEQYV.

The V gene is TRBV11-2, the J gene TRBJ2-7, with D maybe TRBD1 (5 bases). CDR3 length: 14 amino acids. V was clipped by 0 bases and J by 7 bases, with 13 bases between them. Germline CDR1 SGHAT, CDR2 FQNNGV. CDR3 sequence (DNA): TGTGCCAGCAGCTTAGAGTCGTCGCGGACAGAGCAGTACTTC. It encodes CASSLESSRTEQYF. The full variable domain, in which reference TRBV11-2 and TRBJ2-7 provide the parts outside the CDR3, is EAGVAQSPRYKIIEKRQSVAFWCNPISGHATLYWYQQILGQGPKLLIQFQNNGVVDDSQLPKDRFSAERLKGVDSTLKIQPAKLEDSAVYLCASSLESSRTEQYFGPGTRLTVT.

The CDR3 sequence: CASSFGTGGFEKLFF. The DNA of the CDR3 is TGTGCCAGCAGCTTTGGGACAGGGGGCTTTGAAAAACTGTTTTTT. The V and J genes are TRBV5-8 and TRBJ1-4; 12 bases line up with TRBD1. CDR3 length equals 15 residues. The germline V gene has CDR1 SGHTS and CDR2 YDEGEE. Trimming cost V 2 bases and J 7 bases; bases outside gene matches: 3. Supplemented by reference TRBV5-8 and TRBJ1-4, the full variable domain reads EAGVTQSPTHLIKTRGQQATLRCSPISGHTSVYWYQQALGLGLQFLLWYDEGEERNRGNFPPRFSGRQFPNYSSELNVNALELEDSALYLCASSFGTGGFEKLFFGSGTQLSVL.

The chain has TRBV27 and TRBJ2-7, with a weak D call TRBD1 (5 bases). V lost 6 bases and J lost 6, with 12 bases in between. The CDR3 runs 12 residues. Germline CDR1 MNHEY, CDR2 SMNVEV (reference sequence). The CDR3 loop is CASSQGNGEQYF. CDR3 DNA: TGTGCCAGCAGCCAGGGAAATGGCGAGCAGTACTTC.

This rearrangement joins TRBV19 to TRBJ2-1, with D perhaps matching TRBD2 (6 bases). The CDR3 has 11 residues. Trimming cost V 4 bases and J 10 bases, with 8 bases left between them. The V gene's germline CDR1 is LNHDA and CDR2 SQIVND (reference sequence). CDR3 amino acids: CASSTGLEQFF. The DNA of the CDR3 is TGTGCCAGTAGTACAGGACTAGAGCAGTTCTTC.

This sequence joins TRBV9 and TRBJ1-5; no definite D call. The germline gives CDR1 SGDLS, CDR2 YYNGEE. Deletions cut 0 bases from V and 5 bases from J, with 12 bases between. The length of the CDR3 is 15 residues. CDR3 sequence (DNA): TGTGCCAGCAGCGTAGACGGCGGACTCTATCAGCCCCAGCATTTT. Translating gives CASSVDGGLYQPQHF.

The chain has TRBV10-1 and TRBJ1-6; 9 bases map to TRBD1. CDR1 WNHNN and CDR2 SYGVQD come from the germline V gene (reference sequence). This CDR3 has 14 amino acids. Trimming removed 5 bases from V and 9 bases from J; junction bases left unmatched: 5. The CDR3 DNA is TGCGCCAGCAGTTCGGGACAGGGAAGTTCACCCCTCCACTTT. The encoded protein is CASSSGQGSSPLHF.

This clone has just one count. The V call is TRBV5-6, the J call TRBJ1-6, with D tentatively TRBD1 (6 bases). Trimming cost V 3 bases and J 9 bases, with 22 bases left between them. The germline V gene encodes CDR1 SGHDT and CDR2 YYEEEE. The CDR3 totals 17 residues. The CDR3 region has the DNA TGTGCCAGCAGCTCTTACAGTGGGGGACAAGGAGGTTCACCCCTCCACTTT. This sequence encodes CASSSYSGGQGGSPLHF.